A selection of T cell receptor beta chains follows, all from one sample in a study of blood T cell repertoires in COVID-19. This table comes from immunoSEQ multiplex PCR, and its TCRdb copy is limited to in-frame clones, with some not included. Of roughly 48,000 clones listed, 65% to 85% are singletons. The material sequenced was peripheral blood. These receptor sequences come from a man between 70 and 80 years old with acute or convalescent COVID-19. Both conserved end residues are part of each CDR3. D genes are given only for firm matches. Clone size, where shown, is once, few, many, or a class for clones that have expanded.

TRBV30	NA	NA	TRBJ1-5	CAWSRSNQPQHF	TGTGCCTGGAGTCGGAGCAATCAGCCCCAGCATTTT
TRBV7-2	TRBD2	NA	TRBJ2-5	CASSLSLAGQETQYF	TGTGCCAGCAGCTTATCGCTAGCGGGCCAAGAGACCCAGTACTTC
TRBV3-1/TRBV3-2	NA	NA	TRBJ1-2	CASSRQGGYTF	TGTGCCAGCAGCCGGCAGGGCGGCTACACCTTC
TRBV30	NA	NA	TRBJ1-1	CAWCNRAEAFF	TGTGCCTGGTGTAATCGGGCTGAAGCTTTCTTT
TRBV30	NA	NA	TRBJ1-1	CAWDEGPNTEAFF	TGTGCCTGGGACGAGGGCCCGAACACTGAAGCTTTCTTT
TRBV7-8	TRBD2	NA	TRBJ2-7	CASSLEGTSGMGEQYF	TGTGCCAGCAGCTTAGAGGGGACTAGCGGGATGGGGGAGCAGTACTTC
TRBV4-3	TRBD1	NA	TRBJ1-5	CASSQGAGGQPQHF	TGCGCCAGCAGCCAAGGAGCAGGGGGTCAGCCCCAGCATTTT
TRBV7-3	NA	few	TRBJ1-2	CASSLNPSTSTHGYTF	TGTGCCAGCAGCTTAAACCCTTCGACATCTACCCATGGCTACACCTTC
TRBV5-1	TRBD2	NA	TRBJ2-1	CASYPQGVAGGTSYNEQFF	TGCGCCAGCTATCCTCAGGGAGTAGCGGGAGGGACTTCCTACAATGAGCAGTTCTTC
TRBV4-3	NA	NA	TRBJ1-5	CASSQGTGAGQPQHF	TGCGCCAGCAGCCAAGGAACCGGGGCGGGGCAGCCCCAGCATTTT
TRBV7-3	TRBD2	NA	TRBJ2-2	CASSLMGGGPGTGELFF	TGTGCCAGCAGCTTAATGGGGGGAGGGCCCGGCACCGGGGAGCTGTTTTTT
TRBV3-1/TRBV3-2	NA	NA	TRBJ2-1	CASSARDIYNEQFF	TGTGCCAGCAGCGCCCGGGACATCTACAATGAGCAGTTCTTC
TRBV9	NA	once	TRBJ1-3	CASSVGPGPGNTIYF	TGTGCCAGCAGCGTAGGCCCAGGGCCGGGAAACACCATATATTTT
TRBV7-9	NA	few	TRBJ1-3	CASSPLLGSSGNTIYF	TGTGCCAGCAGCCCCCTCCTGGGCAGCTCTGGAAACACCATATATTTT
TRBV4-1	TRBD1	NA	TRBJ2-4	CASSQPGQGPKGYF	TGCGCCAGCAGCCAGCCGGGACAGGGACCAAAGGGGTACTTC
TRBV19	TRBD2	NA	TRBJ2-1	CATSTGTSAYNEQFF	TGTGCCACCTCAACCGGGACTAGCGCCTACAATGAGCAGTTCTTC
TRBV18	TRBD1	NA	TRBJ1-4	CASSPGQGLQNEKLFF	TGTGCCAGCTCACCGGGACAGGGCCTCCAGAATGAAAAACTGTTTTTT
TRBV9	TRBD1	NA	TRBJ1-6	CASSPRGQGDNSPLHF	TGTGCCAGCAGCCCACGAGGACAGGGTGATAATTCACCCCTCCACTTT
TRBV7-2	NA	NA	TRBJ1-5	CASSLGAGPGQPQHF	TGTGCCAGCAGCTTAGGCGCAGGGCCGGGTCAGCCCCAGCATTTT
TRBV6-5	NA	once	TRBJ1-1	CASRKGTEAFF	TGTGCCAGCAGGAAGGGGACTGAAGCTTTCTTT
TRBV7-9	TRBD1	NA	TRBJ2-7	CASSLGTAYEQYF	TGTGCCAGCAGCTTGGGGACAGCCTACGAGCAGTACTTC
TRBV6-5	NA	few	TRBJ1-2	CASSYGGVGYTF	TGTGCCAGCAGTTACGGAGGGGTTGGCTACACCTTC
TRBV19	NA	NA	TRBJ2-3	CASSIYATRTDTQYF	TGTGCCAGTAGTATATACGCCACACGCACAGATACGCAGTATTTT
TRBV7-2	NA	once	TRBJ2-2	CASSPGRRFTGELFF	TGTGCCAGCAGCCCAGGCCGGCGTTTCACCGGGGAGCTGTTTTTT
TRBV6-5	TRBD1	NA	TRBJ2-5	CASSQRTGGQETQYF	TGTGCCAGCAGTCAGAGGACAGGGGGCCAAGAGACCCAGTACTTC
TRBV19	NA	NA	TRBJ1-6	CASSFRDSPLHF	TGTGCCAGTAGTTTTCGGGATTCACCCCTCCACTTT
TRBV21-1	NA	NA	TRBJ1-1	CASSKEGRGGSNTEAFF	TGTGCCAGCAGCAAAGAGGGACGGGGGGGATCAAACACTGAAGCTTTCTTT